The 14 T cell receptor beta chains in this list originate from one sample, sequenced in a study of T cell responses to AZD1222 COVID-19 vaccine. Clones were read by immunoSEQ multiplex PCR, and TCRdb kept only the in-frame ones, dropping some. The sample has roughly 150,000 clones; roughly nine tenths are singletons. The sample consisted of peripheral blood, taken after recovery from COVID-19. The receptor source for this set is an adult who had recovered from COVID-19.

The J gene is TRBJ1-6, the V gene TRBV11-2, with D uncertain. The CDR3 has 14 amino acids. The germline gives CDR1 SGHAT, CDR2 FQNNGV. The ends were cut back, 1 base at V and 10 bases at J, with 11 bases in the middle. The CDR3 sequence is CASSLVTLDSPLHF. CDR3 nucleotides: TGTGCCAGCAGCTTAGTGACATTAGACTCACCCCTCCACTTT.

This clone was seen a few times. The gene calls are TRBV6-1 and TRBJ1-2; D perhaps matches TRBD1 (5 bases). The CDR3 has 16 amino acids. The germline V and J ends were trimmed by 0 bases and 2 bases, with 13 bases remaining between them. CDR1 MNHNS and CDR2 SASEGT come from the germline V gene. The CDR3 region is CASSEASGGINYGYTF. The CDR3 DNA sequence: TGTGCCAGCAGTGAAGCAAGTGGGGGGATCAACTATGGCTACACCTTC.

The chain uses TRBV6-6 and TRBJ1-2; D call uncertain. V lost 2 bases and J lost 0, with 13 bases in between. CDR3 size: 16 residues. CDR1 is MNHNY and CDR2 is SVGAGI in the germline V gene (reference sequence). The CDR3 DNA sequence: TGTGCCAGCAGTTACACCCCGGACGTCTCTAACTATGGCTACACCTTC. Residues: CASSYTPDVSNYGYTF.

CDR3 protein: CASSPPGRIYGYTF. The CDR3 DNA reads TGTGCCAGCAGCCCGCCCGGGCGGATCTATGGCTACACCTTC. The chain carries TRBV28 and TRBJ1-2; D remains unclear. This CDR3 comprises 14 residues. V dropped 6 bases and J dropped 4 bases, with 15 bases sitting between them. In germline, CDR1 is MDHEN, CDR2 SYDVKM.

This chain links TRBV10-3 with TRBJ1-2; 8 positions agree with TRBD1. The CDR3 spans 15 residues. J was trimmed by 0 bases and V by 10 bases; bases with no gene match: 10. Germline V gene sequence: CDR1 ENHRY, CDR2 SYGVKD. The CDR3 protein is CATKTGQGPNYGYTF. The CDR3 DNA reads as TGTGCCACCAAAACAGGACAGGGCCCTAACTATGGCTACACCTTC.

The genes are TRBV5-1 and TRBJ2-5; 12 bases match TRBD2. The germline CDR1 and CDR2 sequences are SGHRS and YFSETQ. With V trimmed by 4 bases and J by 0 bases, 7 bases remained unmatched. CDR3 length equals 17 residues. The CDR3 DNA reads TGCGCCAGCAGCCTCCTGGGACTAGCGGGCAACCAAGAGACCCAGTACTTC. It translates to CASSLLGLAGNQETQYF.

The J gene is TRBJ2-2, the V gene TRBV27; D uncertain. Germline CDR1 MNHEY, CDR2 SMNVEV (reference sequence). Trimming removed 3 bases at V and 4 bases at J, with 3 bases between. The CDR3 has 12 amino acids. CDR3 in amino acids: CASSFLTGELFF. The CDR3 bases are TGTGCCAGCAGTTTCCTCACCGGGGAGCTGTTTTTT.

The chain combines TRBV11-2 with TRBJ2-1, with D unresolved. Germline CDR1 reads SGHAT; CDR2 reads FQNNGV. Deletions cut 3 bases from V and 2 bases from J, with 11 bases between. This CDR3 has 15 amino acids. This CDR3 is CASSFQRTTYNEQFF. In DNA form, the CDR3 reads TGTGCCAGCAGCTTCCAGCGTACCACCTACAATGAGCAGTTCTTC.

This clone has more than one count but fewer than ten. CDR3 loop: CASSRAWGANQPQHF. The CDR3 bases are TGTGCCAGCAGCCGCGCTTGGGGGGCTAATCAGCCCCAGCATTTT. The chain uses TRBV7-2 and TRBJ1-5, with D possibly TRBD1 on 6 matching bases. Germline loops: CDR1 SGHTA, CDR2 FQGNSA. This CDR3 contains 15 residues. V was clipped by 5 bases and J by 4 bases, with 15 bases between them.

The chain links TRBV7-7 to TRBJ2-1; TRBD1 agrees at 11 bases. Trimming removed 5 bases from V and 9 bases from J; junction bases left unmatched: 3. Germline V CDR1 and CDR2: SSHAT, FNYEAQ (reference sequence). The length of the CDR3 is 13 residues. The CDR3 nucleotides are TGTGCCAGCAGCCGCGGACAGGGGGCTGAGCAGTTCTTC. As protein: CASSRGQGAEQFF.

About this clone itself: The sample contains more than one DNA sequence encoding this CDR3. The V gene is TRBV19, the J gene TRBJ2-5; weak D call: TRBD2 (6 bases). The CDR3 sequence is 13 residues long. Germline CDR1 is LNHDA and CDR2 is SQIVND (reference sequence). Trimming removed 5 bases at V and 4 bases at J, with 11 bases between. The CDR3 DNA sequence: TGTGCCAGTAGTCCCGGCGGGGCAGAGACCCAGTACTTC. It specifies CASSPGGAETQYF.

The chain recombines TRBV28 with TRBJ2-5; TRBD1 agrees at 8 bases. The ends lost 5 bases at V and 5 bases at J; junction bases unmatched: 10. Germline V gene data show CDR1 as MDHEN and CDR2 as SYDVKM. The CDR3 is 15 residues long. CDR3 sequence (DNA): TGTGCCAGCAGTCCACCGGACAGGGAGACCGAGACCCAGTACTTC. Translating it yields CASSPPDRETETQYF.

V usage is TRBV7-9 and J usage is TRBJ1-4, with D perhaps TRBD1 (5 bases). The CDR3 is 18 residues long. Trimming removed 5 bases at V and 4 bases at J, with 23 bases between. Germline V lookup: CDR1 SEHNR, CDR2 FQNEAQ (reference sequence). The CDR3 spells CASSPYISALGLNEKLFF. The CDR3 DNA reads TGTGCCAGCAGCCCCTATATCTCTGCCCTGGGACTTAATGAAAAACTGTTTTTT.

The J gene is TRBJ2-3, the V gene TRBV15, with D uncertain. The CDR3 is made up of 15 amino acids. Germline lookup yields CDR1 LNHNV and CDR2 YYDKDF (reference sequence). The V gene lost 1 base and the J gene lost 0 bases, with 8 bases spanning the gap. CDR3 sequence reads: CATSRGVTSTDTQYF. DNA of the CDR3: TGTGCCACCAGCAGAGGGGTTACTAGCACAGATACGCAGTATTTT.